The rows below give T cell receptor beta chains drawn from one sample of a study of Graves' ophthalmopathy and Graves' hyperthyroidism. MiXCR, run by TCRdb on the multiplex PCR reads, gives a single entry per CDR3 protein. This sample has more than 300,000 distinct CDR3 sequences, with 15% found just once. The sequenced sample consisted of peripheral blood. The source is a woman younger than 35 with stable Graves' hyperthyroidism. Each CDR3 is given with its conserved first and last residue. The D gene is left open where the match is weak. Clone size appears in some rows only: once, few, many, or a class for an expanded clone.

V	J	size	length	D	CDR3	DNA
TRBV7-2	TRBJ2-7	many	15	NA	CASSLANQPIYEQYF	TGTGCCAGCAGCTTAGCGAACCAGCCGATCTACGAGCAGTACTTC
TRBV11-2	TRBJ1-2	NA	13	TRBD1	CASSSGQVDGYTF	TGTGCCAGCAGCTCGGGACAGGTCGATGGCTACACCTTC
TRBV19	TRBJ1-5	NA	16	TRBD1	CASSPAGRGHNQPQHF	TGTGCCAGTAGTCCAGCGGGGAGGGGGCACAATCAGCCCCAGCATTTT
TRBV20-1	TRBJ2-5	many	10	NA	CSATQETQYF	TGCAGTGCTACTCAAGAGACCCAGTACTTC
TRBV13	TRBJ1-5	NA	14	NA	CSSSGRGSNQPQHF	TGTTCCAGCAGCGGCAGGGGTAGCAATCAGCCCCAGCATTTT
TRBV7-9	TRBJ1-2	many	13	NA	CASTIDTAYGYTF	TGTGCCAGCACTATCGACACTGCCTATGGCTACACCTTC
TRBV7-8	TRBJ2-2	many	16	TRBD2	CASSLGGTSGRGELFF	TGTGCCAGCAGCTTAGGAGGGACTAGCGGTCGCGGGGAGCTGTTTTTT
TRBV20-1	TRBJ2-5	many	12	NA	CSASTAQETQYF	TGCAGTGCTTCGACAGCTCAAGAGACCCAGTACTTC
TRBV11-2	TRBJ2-7	many	14	TRBD2	CASSRLAGEYEQYF	TGTGCCAGCAGCCGACTAGCGGGGGAATACGAGCAGTACTTC
TRBV7-9	TRBJ1-1	few	14	NA	CASSFPGGNAEAFF	TGTGCCAGCAGCTTTCCGGGCGGAAACGCTGAAGCTTTCTTT
TRBV13	TRBJ2-7	NA	18	NA	CASSLDTRLGQSPYEQYF	TGTGCCAGCAGCTTAGATACTCGTTTAGGGCAGTCACCCTACGAGCAGTACTTC
TRBV12-3/TRBV12-4	TRBJ1-3	many	14	NA	CASSLQVSGNTIYF	TGTGCCAGCAGTTTACAGGTCTCTGGAAACACCATATATTTT
TRBV6-1	TRBJ2-5	many	15	NA	CASSEGINPQETQYF	TGTGCCAGCAGTGAAGGGATCAACCCGCAAGAGACCCAGTACTTC
TRBV6-2/TRBV6-3	TRBJ2-4	few	17	NA	CASSYSPRGDWGNIQYF	TGTGCCAGCAGTTACTCGCCGAGGGGGGATTGGGGAAACATTCAGTACTTC
TRBV4-1	TRBJ2-7	many	14	NA	CASSQERSGDEQYF	TGCGCCAGCAGCCAAGAGCGGAGTGGGGACGAGCAGTACTTC
TRBV20-1	TRBJ2-7	many	14	NA	CSAKRGNLLHEQYF	TGCAGTGCGAAACGGGGGAACCTTCTGCACGAGCAGTACTTC
TRBV6-5	TRBJ2-7	many	14	NA	CASTRDVRSYEQYF	TGTGCCAGCACCCGGGACGTCCGCTCCTACGAGCAGTACTTC
TRBV12-3/TRBV12-4	TRBJ1-1	many	13	NA	CASNPGPKGEAFF	TGTGCCAGCAACCCGGGACCTAAGGGTGAAGCTTTCTTT
TRBV10-3	TRBJ2-5	many	14	NA	CAISVGRELETQYF	TGTGCCATCAGTGTCGGCAGGGAGTTAGAGACCCAGTACTTC
TRBV5-1	TRBJ1-2	many	16	NA	CASRLGQQQSNYGYTF	TGCGCCAGCAGACTCGGACAGCAGCAATCTAACTATGGCTACACCTTC
TRBV20-1	TRBJ1-1	NA	13	NA	CSARVLMGTEAFF	TGCAGTGCTAGGGTCCTCATGGGGACTGAAGCTTTCTTT
TRBV6-2/TRBV6-3	TRBJ1-2	many	14	NA	CASTYGGLNYGYTF	TGTGCCAGCACCTACGGCGGATTGAACTATGGCTACACCTTC
TRBV27	TRBJ1-1	NA	14	NA	CASRPDGIRGEAFF	TGTGCCAGCAGACCCGATGGGATACGGGGTGAAGCTTTCTTT
TRBV7-4	TRBJ2-5	few	16	NA	CASSSRNSGKEETQYF	TGTGCCAGCAGCTCCCGTAATAGCGGAAAAGAAGAGACCCAGTACTTC
TRBV20-1	TRBJ2-7	many	11	NA	CSARVRDEQYF	TGCAGTGCTAGAGTCAGGGACGAACAGTACTTC
TRBV6-2/TRBV6-3	TRBJ1-1	NA	18	NA	CASSYSSSCFRRNTEAFF	TGTGCCAGCAGTTACTCGAGTAGTTGCTTTAGGCGGAACACTGAAGCTTTCTTT